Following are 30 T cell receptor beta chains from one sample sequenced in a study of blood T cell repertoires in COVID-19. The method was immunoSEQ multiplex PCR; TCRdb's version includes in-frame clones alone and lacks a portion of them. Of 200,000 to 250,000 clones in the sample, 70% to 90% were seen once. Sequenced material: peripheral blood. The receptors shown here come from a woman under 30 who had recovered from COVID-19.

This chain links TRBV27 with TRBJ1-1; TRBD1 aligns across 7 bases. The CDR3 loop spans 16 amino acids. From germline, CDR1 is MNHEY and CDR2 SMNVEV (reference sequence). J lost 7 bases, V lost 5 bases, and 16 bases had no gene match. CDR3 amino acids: CASSTHRGAGIREAFF. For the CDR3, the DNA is TGTGCCAGCAGTACCCACAGGGGCGCCGGCATCCGTGAAGCTTTCTTT.

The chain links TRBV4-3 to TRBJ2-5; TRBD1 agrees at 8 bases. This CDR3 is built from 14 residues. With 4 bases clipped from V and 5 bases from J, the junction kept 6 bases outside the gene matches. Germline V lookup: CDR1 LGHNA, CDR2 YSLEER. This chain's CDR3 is CASSPDRGGETQYF. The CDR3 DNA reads TGCGCCAGCAGCCCAGACAGGGGCGGGGAGACCCAGTACTTC.

CDR3 sequence reads: CASSPGLGTPSPDTQYF. In DNA form, the CDR3 reads TGTGCCAGCAGCCCAGGTCTGGGCACGCCATCCCCAGATACGCAGTATTTT. The chain employs TRBV7-6 and TRBJ2-3; D unclear. With 5 bases removed from V and 4 bases from J, the gap between germline ends came to 22 bases. The germline V gene has CDR1 SGHVS and CDR2 FNYEAQ. CDR3 length: 17 residues. Using reference TRBV7-6 and TRBJ2-3 for the parts outside the CDR3, the full variable domain is GAGVSQSPRYKVTKRGQDVALRCDPISGHVSLYWYRQALGQGPEFLTYFNYEAQQDKSGLPNDRFSAERPEGSISTLTIQRTEQRDSAMYRCASSPGLGTPSPDTQYFGPGTRLTVL.

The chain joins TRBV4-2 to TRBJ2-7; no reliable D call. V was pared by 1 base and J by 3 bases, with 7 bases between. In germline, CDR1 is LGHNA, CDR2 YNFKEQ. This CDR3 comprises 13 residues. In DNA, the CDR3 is TGTGCCAGCAGCCAAGGTCCAGTCTACGAGCAGTACTTC. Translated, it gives CASSQGPVYEQYF.

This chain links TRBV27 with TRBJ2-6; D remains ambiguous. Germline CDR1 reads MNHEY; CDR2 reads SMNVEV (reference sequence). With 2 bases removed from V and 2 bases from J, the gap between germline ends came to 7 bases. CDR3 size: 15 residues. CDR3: CASSLLGAGANVLTF. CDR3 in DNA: TGTGCCAGCAGTTTACTAGGTGCTGGGGCCAACGTCCTGACTTTC.

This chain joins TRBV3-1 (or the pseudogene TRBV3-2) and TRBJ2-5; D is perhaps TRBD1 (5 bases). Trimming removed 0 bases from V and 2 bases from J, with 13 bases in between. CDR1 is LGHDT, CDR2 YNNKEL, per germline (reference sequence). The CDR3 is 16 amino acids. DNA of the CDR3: TGTGCCAGCAGCCAAGAAGGCTACAGGAAACAAGAGACCCAGTACTTC. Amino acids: CASSQEGYRKQETQYF.

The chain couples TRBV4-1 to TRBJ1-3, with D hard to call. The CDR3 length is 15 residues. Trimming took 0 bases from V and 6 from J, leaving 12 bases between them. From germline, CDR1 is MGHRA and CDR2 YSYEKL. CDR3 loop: CASSQDPRLLNTIYF. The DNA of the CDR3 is TGCGCCAGCAGCCAAGATCCCCGGTTACTAAACACCATATATTTT.

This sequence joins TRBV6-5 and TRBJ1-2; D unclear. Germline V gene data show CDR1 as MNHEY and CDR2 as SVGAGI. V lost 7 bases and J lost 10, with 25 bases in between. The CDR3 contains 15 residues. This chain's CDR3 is CASTSDMDPYGLYTF. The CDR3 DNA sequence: TGTGCCAGCACCTCTGATATGGACCCTTACGGACTCTACACCTTC.

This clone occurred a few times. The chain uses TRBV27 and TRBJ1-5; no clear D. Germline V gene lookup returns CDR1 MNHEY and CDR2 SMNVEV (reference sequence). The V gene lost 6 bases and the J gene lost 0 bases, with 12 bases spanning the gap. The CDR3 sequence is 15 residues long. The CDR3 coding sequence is TGTGCCAGCAGCCCAGGCCCGTATAGCAATCAGCCCCAGCATTTT. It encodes CASSPGPYSNQPQHF.

The CDR3 DNA sequence: TGTGCCAGCAGTTACTCGCGGACAGGTGCCTACGAGCAGTACTTC. Residues: CASSYSRTGAYEQYF. J is TRBJ2-7 and V is TRBV6-5; TRBD1 agrees at 7 bases. This CDR3 region has 15 residues. Germline values: CDR1 MNHEY, CDR2 SVGAGI. The ends lost 0 bases at V and 2 bases at J; junction bases unmatched: 4.

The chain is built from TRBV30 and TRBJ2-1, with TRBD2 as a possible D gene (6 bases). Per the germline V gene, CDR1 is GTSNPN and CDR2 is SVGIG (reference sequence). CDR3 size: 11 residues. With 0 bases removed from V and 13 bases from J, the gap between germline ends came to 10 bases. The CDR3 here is CAWSVSTSQFF. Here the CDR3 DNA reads TGTGCCTGGAGTGTATCGACTAGTCAGTTCTTC.

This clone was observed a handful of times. The CDR3 sequence: CATRGYNPGELFF. CDR3 nucleotides: TGTGCCACCAGGGGGTATAACCCCGGGGAGCTGTTTTTT. The chain links TRBV19 to TRBJ2-2; the match to TRBD1 covers 7 bases. V gave up 10 bases and J gave up 6 bases; unmatched junction bases: 8. The CDR3 contains 13 residues. The germline V gene has CDR1 LNHDA and CDR2 SQIVND (reference sequence).

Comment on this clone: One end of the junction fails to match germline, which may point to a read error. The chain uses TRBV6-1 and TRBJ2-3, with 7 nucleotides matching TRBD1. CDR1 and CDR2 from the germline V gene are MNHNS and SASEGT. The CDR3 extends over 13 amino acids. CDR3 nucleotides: TGTGCCAGCGGTGACAGGGGCACAGATACGCAGTATTTT. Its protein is CASGDRGTDTQYF.

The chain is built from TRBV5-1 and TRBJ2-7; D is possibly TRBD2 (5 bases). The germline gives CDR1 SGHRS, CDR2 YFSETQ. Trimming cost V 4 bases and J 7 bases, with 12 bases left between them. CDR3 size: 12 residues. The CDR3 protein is CASSPEDGEQYF. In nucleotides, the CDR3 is TGCGCCAGCAGCCCGGAGGATGGGGAGCAGTACTTC.

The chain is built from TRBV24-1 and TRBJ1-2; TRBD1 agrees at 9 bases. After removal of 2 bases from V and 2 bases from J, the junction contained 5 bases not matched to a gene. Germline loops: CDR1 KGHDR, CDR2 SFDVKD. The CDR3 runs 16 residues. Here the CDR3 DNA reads TGTGCCACCAGTGATTCGGGACAGGGTTACAACTATGGCTACACCTTC. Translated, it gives CATSDSGQGYNYGYTF.

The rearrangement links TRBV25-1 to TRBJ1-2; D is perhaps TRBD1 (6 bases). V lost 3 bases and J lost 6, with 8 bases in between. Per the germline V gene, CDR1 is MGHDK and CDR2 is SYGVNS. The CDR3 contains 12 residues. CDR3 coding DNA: TGTGCCAGCAGTGACAGGGGTAATGGCTACACCTTC. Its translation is CASSDRGNGYTF.

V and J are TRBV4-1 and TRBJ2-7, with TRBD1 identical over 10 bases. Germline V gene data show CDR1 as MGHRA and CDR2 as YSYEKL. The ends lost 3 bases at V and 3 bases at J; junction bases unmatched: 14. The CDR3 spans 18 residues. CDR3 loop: CASSQASLWTGGYYEQYF. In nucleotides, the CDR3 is TGCGCCAGCAGCCAGGCCAGTTTATGGACAGGGGGGTACTACGAGCAGTACTTC.

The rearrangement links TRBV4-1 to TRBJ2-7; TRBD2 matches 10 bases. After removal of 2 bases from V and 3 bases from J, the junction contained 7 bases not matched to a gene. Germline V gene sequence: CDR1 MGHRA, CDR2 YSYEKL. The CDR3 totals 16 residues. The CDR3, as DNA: TGCGCCAGCAGCCAATTCACTAGCGGGATAAACTACGAGCAGTACTTC. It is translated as CASSQFTSGINYEQYF.

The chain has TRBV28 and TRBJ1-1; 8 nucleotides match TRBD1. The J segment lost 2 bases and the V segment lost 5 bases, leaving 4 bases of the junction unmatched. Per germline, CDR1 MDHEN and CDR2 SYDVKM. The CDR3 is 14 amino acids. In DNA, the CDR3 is TGTGCCAGCAGTCCTACAGGGGGAAACACTGAAGCTTTCTTT. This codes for CASSPTGGNTEAFF.

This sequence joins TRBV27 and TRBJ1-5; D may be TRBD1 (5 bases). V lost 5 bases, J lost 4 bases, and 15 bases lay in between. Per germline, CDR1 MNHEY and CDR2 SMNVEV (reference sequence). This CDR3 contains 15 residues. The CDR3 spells CASSLKYRPNQPQHF. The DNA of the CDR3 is TGTGCCAGCAGTCTAAAATACAGGCCAAATCAGCCCCAGCATTTT.

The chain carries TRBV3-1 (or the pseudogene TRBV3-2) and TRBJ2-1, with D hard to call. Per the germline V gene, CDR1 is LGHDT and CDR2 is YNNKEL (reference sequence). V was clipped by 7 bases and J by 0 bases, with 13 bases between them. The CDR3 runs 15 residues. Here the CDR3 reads CASTPGGRSYNEQFF. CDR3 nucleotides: TGTGCCAGCACCCCGGGTGGCCGCTCCTACAATGAGCAGTTCTTC.

The CDR3 loop reads CAWRRGGGPDEQYF. CDR3 sequence (DNA): TGTGCCTGGAGGCGGGGGGGAGGGCCCGACGAGCAGTACTTC. The gene calls are TRBV30 and TRBJ2-7; 9 bases map to TRBD2. The CDR3 covers 14 residues. V trimming: 3 bases; J trimming: 5 bases; junction bases outside the gene matches: 8. Germline values: CDR1 GTSNPN, CDR2 SVGIG (reference sequence).

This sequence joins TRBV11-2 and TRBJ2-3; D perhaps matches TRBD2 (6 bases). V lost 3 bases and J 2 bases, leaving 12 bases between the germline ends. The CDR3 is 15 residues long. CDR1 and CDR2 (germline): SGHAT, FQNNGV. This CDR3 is CASSFNSGYTDTQYF. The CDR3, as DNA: TGTGCCAGCAGCTTCAATAGCGGATACACAGATACGCAGTATTTT.

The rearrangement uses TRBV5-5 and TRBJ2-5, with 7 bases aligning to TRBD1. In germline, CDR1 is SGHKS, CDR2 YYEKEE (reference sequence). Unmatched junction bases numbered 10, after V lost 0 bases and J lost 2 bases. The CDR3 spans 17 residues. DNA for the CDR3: TGTGCCAGCAGCTTGGGCCGGGACAGAGCGAGACAAGAGACCCAGTACTTC. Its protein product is CASSLGRDRARQETQYF.

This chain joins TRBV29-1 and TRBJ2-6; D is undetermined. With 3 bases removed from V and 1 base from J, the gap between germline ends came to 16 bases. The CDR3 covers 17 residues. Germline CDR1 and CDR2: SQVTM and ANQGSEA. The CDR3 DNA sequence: TGCAGCGTTGATTCGCCTAACCCTAGATCTGGGGCCAACGTCCTGACTTTC. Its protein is CSVDSPNPRSGANVLTF.

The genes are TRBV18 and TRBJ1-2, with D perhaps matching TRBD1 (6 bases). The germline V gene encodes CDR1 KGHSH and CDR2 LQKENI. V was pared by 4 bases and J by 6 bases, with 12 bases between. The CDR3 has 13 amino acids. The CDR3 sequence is CASSLTPGDGYTF. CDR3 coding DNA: TGTGCCAGCTCACTAACCCCAGGGGATGGCTACACCTTC.

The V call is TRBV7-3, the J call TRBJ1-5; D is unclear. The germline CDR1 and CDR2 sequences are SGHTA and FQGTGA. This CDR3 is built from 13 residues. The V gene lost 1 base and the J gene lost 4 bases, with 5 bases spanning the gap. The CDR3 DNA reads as TGTGCCAGCAGCTTAAACACGAATCAGCCCCAGCATTTT. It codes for CASSLNTNQPQHF.

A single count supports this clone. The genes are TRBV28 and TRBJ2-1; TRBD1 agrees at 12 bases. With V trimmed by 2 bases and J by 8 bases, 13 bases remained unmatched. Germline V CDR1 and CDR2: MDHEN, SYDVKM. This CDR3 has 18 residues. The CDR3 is CASSLGPGQGARHHEQFF. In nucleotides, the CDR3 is TGTGCCAGCAGTTTAGGTCCGGGACAGGGGGCAAGGCACCATGAGCAGTTCTTC. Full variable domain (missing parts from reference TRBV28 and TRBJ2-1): DVKVTQSSRYLVKRTGEKVFLECVQDMDHENMFWYRQDPGLGLRLIYFSYDVKMKEKGDIPEGYSVSREKKERFSLILESASTNQTSMYLCASSLGPGQGARHHEQFFGPGTRLTVL.

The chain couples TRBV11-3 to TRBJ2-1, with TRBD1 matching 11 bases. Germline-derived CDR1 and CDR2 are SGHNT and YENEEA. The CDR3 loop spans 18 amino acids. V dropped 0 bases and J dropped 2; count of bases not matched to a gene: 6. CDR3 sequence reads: CASSLDHRGQGAYNEQFF. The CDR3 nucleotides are TGTGCCAGCAGCTTAGATCATAGGGGACAGGGGGCCTACAATGAGCAGTTCTTC. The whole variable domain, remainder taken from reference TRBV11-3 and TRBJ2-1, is EAGVVQSPRYKIIEKKQPVAFWCNPISGHNTLYWYLQNLGQGPELLIRYENEEAVDDSQLPKDRFSAERLKGVDSTLKIQPAELGDSAVYLCASSLDHRGQGAYNEQFFGPGTRLTVL.

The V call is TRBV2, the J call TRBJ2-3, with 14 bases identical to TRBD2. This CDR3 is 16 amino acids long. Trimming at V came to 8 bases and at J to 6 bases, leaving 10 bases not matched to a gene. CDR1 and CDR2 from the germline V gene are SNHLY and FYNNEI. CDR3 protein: CASCPGLAGEVDTQYF. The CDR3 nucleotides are TGTGCCAGCTGCCCGGGACTAGCGGGAGAAGTCGATACGCAGTATTTT. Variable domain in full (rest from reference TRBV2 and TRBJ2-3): EPEVTQTPSHQVTQMGQEVILRCVPISNHLYFYWYRQILGQKVEFLVSFYNNEISEKSEIFDDQFSVERPDGSNFTLKIRSTKLEDSAMYFCASCPGLAGEVDTQYFGPGTRLTVL.